This passage covers 20 T cell receptor beta chains from one sample sequenced in a study of T cell repertoires in cytomegalovirus infection. MiXCR, applied by TCRdb to the reads, yields one record per CDR3 protein. The sample lists about 280,000 distinct CDR3 sequences, less than 25% seen once, with roughly a fifth in the top ten. No cognate antigen is known for these TCRs. The source material was cultured PBMCs, sampled from culture after CMV antigen stimulation. The source is a human donor in good health (CMV status not recorded). Some clones in this sample may be carry-over from other donors' samples.

This clonotype was observed many times. The rearrangement uses TRBV12-3 or TRBV12-4 and TRBJ2-2, with D perhaps given as TRBD1 or TRBD2 (5 bases each). V was shortened by 6 bases and J by 6 bases, with 14 bases between the two germline ends. CDR3 length: 14 residues. The CDR3 region is CASSSGRESGELFF. CDR3 DNA sequence: TGTGCCAGCAGCTCAGGGAGAGAGTCCGGGGAGCTGTTTTTT.

The chain links TRBV3-1 to TRBJ2-7; no clear D. Between the trimmed V and J ends, which lost 1 base and 3 bases, there was a span of 10 bases. Germline loops: CDR1 LGHDT, CDR2 YNNKEL (reference sequence). CDR3 size: 14 residues. CDR3: CASSQGLGSYEQYV. The CDR3 region has the DNA TGTGCCAGCAGCCAAGGGCTAGGTAGCTACGAGCAGTACGTC.

This clonotype was detected many times. The gene calls are TRBV7-9 and TRBJ2-7; D call uncertain. There are 11 residues in the CDR3. V gave up 1 base and J gave up 6 bases, with 4 bases separating them. CDR1 and CDR2 from the germline V gene are SEHNR and FQNEAQ (reference sequence). CDR3 DNA: TGTGCCAGCAGCTTAGTGGGCGAGCAGTACTTC. This gives the protein CASSLVGEQYF.

V is TRBV6-5 and J is TRBJ2-7; 8 nucleotides agree with TRBD2. Germline CDR1 is MNHEY and CDR2 is SVGAGI. The CDR3 covers 13 residues. Losses at the gene ends were 7 bases for V and 5 bases for J; bases not matched to a gene: 7. The DNA of the CDR3 is TGTGCCAGCACCTCATCGGGGGGGGACGAGCAGTACTTC. Translating gives CASTSSGGDEQYF.

The chain is built from TRBV18 and TRBJ2-3; 10 nucleotides match TRBD2. The trim removed 3 bases at V and 2 bases at J, leaving 2 bases unmatched. The CDR3 is 15 residues long. Germline CDR1 and CDR2: KGHSH and LQKENI. The DNA for the CDR3 is TGTGCCAGCTCACCGGGACTAGCGCCCACAGATACGCAGTATTTT. It is translated as CASSPGLAPTDTQYF.

This clonotype was recorded at least ten times. The gene calls are TRBV6-1 and TRBJ1-6; the D gene is possibly TRBD1 (6 bases). The CDR3 extends over 15 amino acids. From germline, CDR1 is MNHNS and CDR2 SASEGT. The V and J ends lost 5 bases and 7 bases respectively, with 15 bases between them. As DNA, the CDR3 is TGTGCCAGCAGTACATCGCAGGGGAGCAATTCACCCCTCCACTTT. It encodes CASSTSQGSNSPLHF.

The chain has TRBV7-2 and TRBJ2-4, with D tentatively TRBD2 (6 bases). Trimming shortened V by 5 bases and J by 8 bases, and 19 bases separated the two germline ends. The CDR3 covers 15 residues. The germline V gene has CDR1 SGHTA and CDR2 FQGNSA. This CDR3 reads CASSPRGTQVDIQYF. DNA for the CDR3: TGTGCCAGCAGCCCCCGGGGGACTCAGGTGGACATTCAGTACTTC.

The V call is TRBV28, the J call TRBJ2-7; D is possibly TRBD1 (6 bases). The V and J ends lost 7 bases and 1 base respectively, with 20 bases between them. CDR1 and CDR2 from the germline V gene are MDHEN and SYDVKM. The CDR3 is 16 amino acids. The CDR3 DNA sequence: TGTGCCAGCACCCTGTCAGGCAGGGGACCTTCCTACGAGCAGTACTTC. This codes for CASTLSGRGPSYEQYF.

V is TRBV7-6 and J is TRBJ2-7, with D perhaps TRBD2 (6 bases). V lost 0 bases and J lost 3, with 21 bases in between. The CDR3 extends over 18 amino acids. Germline V gives CDR1 SGHVS, CDR2 FNYEAQ. CDR3 sequence: CASSLARIAAPIFYEQYF. The DNA for the CDR3 is TGTGCCAGCAGCTTAGCCAGAATAGCGGCTCCGATTTTCTACGAGCAGTACTTC.

The rearrangement joins TRBV10-3 to TRBJ1-1; 8 nucleotides align to TRBD1. The length of the CDR3 is 13 residues. J gave up 6 bases and V 7 bases, and 7 bases lay outside the gene matches. Germline lookup yields CDR1 ENHRY and CDR2 SYGVKD. The CDR3 loop is CAITEDRVSEAFF. The CDR3 region has the DNA TGTGCCATCACCGAGGACAGGGTATCTGAAGCTTTCTTT.

V usage is TRBV5-6 and J usage is TRBJ2-7, with D perhaps TRBD1 (5 bases). The V gene lost 0 bases and the J gene lost 1 base, with 14 bases spanning the gap. The CDR3 has 16 residues. CDR1 SGHDT and CDR2 YYEEEE come from the germline V gene. The CDR3, as DNA: TGTGCCAGCAGCTTGGACCAGGGTCTCGCTTCCTACGAGCAGTACTTC. Protein product: CASSLDQGLASYEQYF.

V and J are TRBV27 and TRBJ2-5; D unclear. V was pared by 4 bases and J by 0 bases, with 12 bases between. The CDR3 is made up of 15 amino acids. Germline V CDR1 and CDR2: MNHEY, SMNVEV (reference sequence). The CDR3 is CASSWAELYQETQYF. CDR3 in DNA: TGTGCCAGCAGTTGGGCGGAACTGTACCAAGAGACCCAGTACTTC.

The chain joins TRBV6-2 or TRBV6-3 to TRBJ2-1; 8 bases are shared with TRBD1. J lost 6 bases, V lost 2 bases, and 9 bases had no gene match. The CDR3 length is 16 residues. Germline V gives CDR1 MNHEY, CDR2 SVGEGT. The DNA of the CDR3 is TGTGCCAGCAGTTACCCGAGGACAGGGCTAGGCAATGAGCAGTTCTTC. Protein: CASSYPRTGLGNEQFF.

This clonotype was seen repeatedly, ten times or more. The CDR3 protein is CASSFDTAGDTEAFF. CDR3 coding DNA: TGTGCCAGCAGCTTCGACACGGCCGGCGACACTGAAGCTTTCTTT. The chain is built from TRBV7-2 and TRBJ1-1, with D unclear. The germline CDR1 and CDR2 sequences are SGHTA and FQGNSA. This CDR3 has 15 residues. V was trimmed by 3 bases and J by 3 bases, leaving 14 bases between them.

This clonotype has at least ten counts. This chain connects TRBV7-8 to TRBJ2-2, with 10 bases that match TRBD1. This CDR3 is 17 amino acids long. CDR1 is SGHVS and CDR2 is FQNEAQ in the germline V gene. V gave up 5 bases and J gave up 1 base; unmatched junction bases: 7. This CDR3 reads CASSPRTGGMNTGELFF. CDR3 in DNA: TGTGCCAGCAGCCCCAGGACAGGGGGGATGAACACCGGGGAGCTGTTTTTT.

This clonotype occurred many times. The genes are TRBV7-2 and TRBJ2-3; TRBD2 agrees at 13 bases. CDR1 and CDR2 from the germline V gene are SGHTA and FQGNSA. V lost 5 bases to trimming and J lost 6 bases; unmatched junction nucleotides: 8. The CDR3 loop spans 16 amino acids. Here the CDR3 reads CASSPGTSGTWDTQYF. CDR3 DNA: TGTGCCAGCAGCCCGGGGACTAGCGGGACTTGGGATACGCAGTATTTT.

This clonotype was seen more than once but under ten times. The chain links TRBV6-1 to TRBJ2-1; 8 positions agree with TRBD2. The CDR3 spans 14 residues. CDR1 is MNHNS, CDR2 SASEGT, per germline. The J segment lost 4 bases and the V segment lost 10 bases, leaving 9 bases of the junction unmatched. The CDR3 here is CAISAGVRYNEQFF. As DNA, the CDR3 is TGTGCCATCTCAGCGGGAGTAAGATACAATGAGCAGTTCTTC.

CDR3 sequence (DNA): TGTGCCAGCAGCTTAGATAACGCTAATGAGCAGTTCTTC. Its protein product is CASSLDNANEQFF. The rearrangement joins TRBV11-2 to TRBJ2-1; no definite D call. This CDR3 has 13 residues. Per germline, CDR1 SGHAT and CDR2 FQNNGV. V dropped 0 bases and J dropped 7 bases, with 7 bases sitting between them.

This clonotype occurred a few times. This chain joins TRBV6-2 or TRBV6-3 and TRBJ2-7, with unresolved D. This CDR3 comprises 12 residues. Trimming pared 7 bases from V and 0 bases from J, leaving 7 bases between. CDR1 is MNHEY and CDR2 is SVGEGT in the germline V gene. CDR3 nucleotides: TGTGCCAGCACTGCCAGCTCCTACGAGCAGTACTTC. Protein product: CASTASSYEQYF.

This chain links TRBV4-1 with TRBJ2-3; weak D call: TRBD1 (6 bases). Germline lookup yields CDR1 MGHRA and CDR2 YSYEKL. V was cut by 0 bases and J by 1 base, with 20 bases left in between. The CDR3 spans 19 residues. The CDR3 DNA reads as TGCGCCAGCAGCCAAGAAATAGGGGGAATGTCCGAACGCACAGATACGCAGTATTTT. Translated: CASSQEIGGMSERTDTQYF.